The next 31 T cell receptor beta chains were all read from a single sample in a study of Graves' ophthalmopathy and Graves' hyperthyroidism. Scientists amplified the TCR beta CDR3 regions from RNA transcripts. RT-PCR with HTBI primers came first, then second-round multiplex PCR. Each CDR3 protein gets one entry after TCRdb re-called the multiplex PCR reads with MiXCR. This table holds around 1.1 million distinct CDR3 sequences, less than 45% found once. The specimen was peripheral blood or thyroid tissue (not recorded which). All receptors come from an adult man with Graves' hyperthyroidism.

This clonotype was observed at least ten times. This chain uses TRBV20-1 with TRBJ2-7; D not resolved. Trimming cost V 3 bases and J 1 base, with 13 bases left between them. The CDR3 runs 14 residues. The germline gives CDR1 DFQATT, CDR2 SNEGSKA (reference sequence). This CDR3 is CSARFLKGSYEQYF. The CDR3 DNA sequence: TGCAGTGCTAGGTTCTTGAAGGGTTCCTACGAGCAGTACTTC.

V usage is TRBV29-1 and J usage is TRBJ1-3; no reliable D call. Trimming pared 4 bases from V and 2 bases from J, leaving 15 bases between. The germline V gene has CDR1 SQVTM and CDR2 ANQGSEA. The CDR3 is 15 residues long. The CDR3 DNA sequence: TGCAGCGTTGTAAGACAAACGAACACTGGAAACACCATATATTTT. Its translation: CSVVRQTNTGNTIYF.

This clonotype was seen ten or more times. The CDR3 region has the DNA TGCAGTGCTTCGGACACGTACGAGCAGTACTTC. Its translation is CSASDTYEQYF. The V gene is TRBV20-1, the J gene TRBJ2-7; possibly TRBD1 for D (5 bases). CDR1 is DFQATT and CDR2 is SNEGSKA in the germline V gene (reference sequence). The CDR3 has 11 residues. The V and J ends lost 5 bases and 4 bases respectively, with 9 bases between them.

This clonotype appeared a few times. The V call is TRBV6-6, the J call TRBJ2-5, with TRBD2 matching over 8 bases. CDR1 is MNHNY and CDR2 is SVGAGI in the germline V gene (reference sequence). The ends lost 8 bases at V and 5 bases at J; junction bases unmatched: 13. This CDR3 region has 15 residues. This CDR3 is CASRDESGSRETQYF. CDR3 DNA: TGTGCCAGCCGTGACGAAAGCGGGAGTCGGGAGACCCAGTACTTC.

The V call is TRBV10-3, the J call TRBJ1-2; 10 nucleotides align to TRBD1. J gave up 4 bases and V 11 bases, and 13 bases lay outside the gene matches. Germline assignment: CDR1 ENHRY and CDR2 SYGVKD. The CDR3 totals 15 residues. The CDR3 nucleotides read TGTGCCGCCCTCCGTGGGGACAGGGGAGCCTATGGCTACACCTTC. Protein sequence: CAALRGDRGAYGYTF.

This clonotype was detected ten times or more. The chain employs TRBV7-8 and TRBJ1-6; D is undetermined. Trimming cost V 0 bases and J 7 bases, with 13 bases left between them. Germline V lookup: CDR1 SGHVS, CDR2 FQNEAQ. The CDR3 has 16 amino acids. The DNA of the CDR3 is TGTGCCAGCAGCTTAGCGTGGGCGGCTACCAATTCACCCCTCCACTTT. This gives the protein CASSLAWAATNSPLHF.

This clonotype has a count of ten or more. This chain uses TRBV20-1 with TRBJ2-5; 12 bases map to TRBD2. Trimming took 1 base from V and 5 from J; bases not matched to a gene: 5. There are 15 residues in the CDR3. Germline lookup yields CDR1 DFQATT and CDR2 SNEGSKA (reference sequence). In DNA form, the CDR3 reads TGCAGTGCTAGAGGACTAGCGGGAGTTTCGGAGACCCAGTACTTC. It specifies CSARGLAGVSETQYF.

This chain joins TRBV4-3 and TRBJ1-6; D is undetermined. The CDR3 has 15 amino acids. Trimming shortened V by 3 bases and J by 11 bases, and 17 bases separated the two germline ends. Germline CDR1 reads LGHNA; CDR2 reads YSLEER. The CDR3 reads CASSQSLGRSAPLHF. The CDR3 DNA follows: TGCGCCAGCAGCCAGTCGCTGGGCCGGAGCGCACCCCTCCACTTT.

This clonotype was recorded a few times. The chain uses TRBV10-2 and TRBJ1-1; D gene ambiguous. This CDR3 contains 13 residues. Trimming took off 0 bases at V and 8 bases at J, with 10 bases between the two ends. Germline V CDR1 and CDR2: WSHSY, SAAADI. The CDR3 sequence is CASSESTLGEAFF. For the CDR3, the DNA is TGCGCCAGCAGTGAGTCGACTCTAGGGGAAGCTTTCTTT.

Of note for this clonotype: A junction boundary mismatches the germline segment, possibly from a read error. This chain connects TRBV29-1 to TRBJ2-6; D may match TRBD1 or TRBD2 (5 bases each). The CDR3 covers 12 residues. CDR1 and CDR2 (germline): SQVTM, ANQGSEA. CDR3 nucleotides: TGCAGCGTCGAGGGGCCCGTGACATCCGAAGCTTTC. Protein sequence: CSVEGPVTSEAF.

The table lists this clonotype with a few counts. The J gene is TRBJ1-6, the V gene TRBV5-5; D is unresolved. The V end lost 3 bases, the J end lost 0 bases, and 10 bases lay between the germline ends. This CDR3 comprises 16 residues. Per the germline V gene, CDR1 is SGHKS and CDR2 is YYEKEE (reference sequence). In nucleotides, the CDR3 is TGTGCCAGCAGCTCATACCGGAGCTCCTATAATTCACCCCTCCACTTT. Its protein product is CASSSYRSSYNSPLHF. The complete variable domain, with remaining parts taken from reference TRBV5-5 and TRBJ1-6, reads DAGVTQSPTHLIKTRGQQVTLRCSPISGHKSVSWYQQVLGQGPQFIFQYYEKEERGRGNFPDRFSARQFPNYSSELNVNALLLGDSALYLCASSSYRSSYNSPLHFGNGTRLTVT.

This clonotype was counted ten times or more. The chain uses TRBV5-1 and TRBJ2-7, with a possible D match to TRBD2 (5 bases). The V gene lost 5 bases and the J gene lost 2 bases, with 14 bases spanning the gap. Germline-derived CDR1 and CDR2 are SGHRS and YFSETQ. CDR3 length: 14 amino acids. The CDR3 DNA reads as TGCGCCAGCAGGCAGGAACGGGGTACCTACGAGCAGTACTTC. Translating it yields CASRQERGTYEQYF.

Points on this clonotype: The junction shows a germline mismatch at one end, possibly a read error. V and J are TRBV29-1 and TRBJ1-2, with unresolved D. CDR1 SQVTM and CDR2 ANQGSEA come from the germline V gene. CDR3 length: 10 residues. The CDR3 here is CSVDNYGCTF. The CDR3 DNA sequence: TGCAGCGTTGATAACTATGGCTGCACCTTC.

This rearrangement joins TRBV2 to TRBJ2-7, with D uncertain. The germline gives CDR1 SNHLY, CDR2 FYNNEI. The CDR3 is 13 amino acids. V was pared by 6 bases and J by 2 bases, with 11 bases between. The CDR3 reads CASSQLQTYEQYF. As DNA, the CDR3 is TGTGCCAGCAGCCAATTGCAGACCTACGAGCAGTACTTC.

The table lists this clonotype with a few counts. The junction differs from germline at one of its ends, possibly a read error. The chain recombines TRBV10-3 with TRBJ2-5; D is possibly TRBD2 (6 bases). Per germline, CDR1 ENHRY and CDR2 SYGVKD. This CDR3 region has 16 residues. The CDR3 spells CASSYNLAGSQETQYF. In nucleotides, the CDR3 is TGTGCCAGCAGTTATAACCTCGCGGGGAGCCAAGAGACCCAGTACTTC.

The chain recombines TRBV14 with TRBJ2-5; TRBD2 agrees at 9 bases. Trimming took 4 bases from V and 9 from J; bases not matched to a gene: 9. Germline lookup yields CDR1 SGHDN and CDR2 FVKESK. The CDR3 is made up of 14 amino acids. For the CDR3, the DNA is TGTGCCAGCAGCCGGCCTAGCGGGACTTTCCCCCAGTACTTC. Translated: CASSRPSGTFPQYF.

This clonotype has only a few counts. The genes are TRBV15 and TRBJ2-6; TRBD1 aligns across 7 bases. V lost 8 bases, J lost 4 bases, and 14 bases stayed unmatched. The CDR3 covers 17 residues. CDR1 and CDR2 (germline): LNHNV, YYDKDF (reference sequence). The CDR3 coding sequence is TGTGCCACCTACGGTTGGGACAGACAAACCGGGGCCAACGTCCTGACTTTC. Translation: CATYGWDRQTGANVLTF.

Only one count was recorded for this clonotype. The J gene is TRBJ2-7, the V gene TRBV7-2; 8 bases fit TRBD1. Germline values: CDR1 SGHTA, CDR2 FQGNSA. The V segment lost 4 bases and the J segment 3 bases; nucleotides outside the gene matches: 8. This CDR3 spans 15 amino acids. The DNA of the CDR3 is TGTGCCAGCAGCTCCTACCGGGACAGGAACTACGAGCAGTACTTC. Residues: CASSSYRDRNYEQYF.

On this clonotype itself: This may come from a read error, since a much larger clone is one base off. The CDR3 loop reads CSARTRSNQPHHF. CDR3 nucleotide sequence: TGCAGTGCTAGGACGCGGAGCAATCAGCCCCATCATTTT. V gene TRBV20-1 combines with J gene TRBJ1-5; no firm D call. The CDR3 is 13 amino acids. Germline V gene lookup returns CDR1 DFQATT and CDR2 SNEGSKA (reference sequence).

This clonotype was detected only once. The chain couples TRBV12-3 or TRBV12-4 to TRBJ2-2; no reliable D call. V shed 5 bases and J shed 4 bases, with 11 bases lying between them. This CDR3 has 14 residues. The CDR3 DNA reads as TGTGCCAGCAGTACCGACGGGTTCACCGGGGAGCTGTTTTTT. Its translation: CASSTDGFTGELFF.

On this clonotype itself: Mismatch with germline at one junction end may stem from a read error. V gene TRBV25-1 combines with J gene TRBJ2-5; D assignment may be TRBD1 or TRBD2 (5 bases each). The J call is uncertain, as TRBJ2-7 better fits the DNA end. The CDR3 has 15 amino acids. Germline values: CDR1 MGHDK, CDR2 SYGVNS. The CDR3 nucleotides read TGTGCCTGCAGTGCTGGGGACCTTAGCTCCTACGAGCAGTACTTC. This encodes CACSAGDLSSYEQYF.

V and J are TRBV20-1 and TRBJ1-2; 7 bases fit TRBD1. The CDR3 sequence is 13 residues long. Germline-derived CDR1 and CDR2 are DFQATT and SNEGSKA (reference sequence). J gave up 8 bases and V 5 bases, and 11 bases lay outside the gene matches. The CDR3 is CSALGQVERGYTF. CDR3 coding DNA: TGCAGTGCTCTTGGACAGGTCGAGCGCGGCTACACCTTC.

The DNA for the CDR3 is TGCAGTGCTAGGGGCCTACTAGCGGGGGTGGAGACCCAGTACTTC. Its protein product is CSARGLLAGVETQYF. The chain is built from TRBV20-1 and TRBJ2-5; 11 positions agree with TRBD2. The CDR3 contains 15 residues. V lost 3 bases, J lost 5 bases, and 8 bases stayed unmatched. CDR1 is DFQATT and CDR2 is SNEGSKA in the germline V gene (reference sequence).

This clonotype was counted only a few times. The V and J genes are TRBV29-1 and TRBJ2-5, with 11 positions matching TRBD2. The J call is doubtful: the DNA matches TRBJ2-1 better. The CDR3 loop spans 13 amino acids. Per the germline V gene, CDR1 is SQVTM and CDR2 is ANQGSEA. CDR3 DNA: TGCAGCGTTACTAGCGGGAGCAACCGTGGGCAGTTCTTC. This encodes CSVTSGSNRGQFF.

The sample holds many counts of this clonotype. The chain joins TRBV5-1 to TRBJ1-5, with TRBD1 identical over 9 bases. This CDR3 spans 13 amino acids. Germline V lookup: CDR1 SGHRS, CDR2 YFSETQ. V lost 5 bases and J lost 6; bases outside the gene matches: 3. The CDR3 region has the DNA TGCGCCAGCAGTAGGGGACAGGGTCAGCCCCAGCATTTT. Amino acids: CASSRGQGQPQHF.

At least ten counts were recorded for this clonotype. The rearrangement uses TRBV6-1 and TRBJ2-5, with no clear D. This CDR3 region has 13 residues. The V gene lost 4 bases and the J gene lost 5 bases, with 11 bases spanning the gap. Germline V CDR1 and CDR2: MNHNS, SASEGT. The DNA of the CDR3 is TGTGCCAGCAGTGGGGGATCTTGGGAGACCCAGTACTTC. Protein sequence: CASSGGSWETQYF.

This clonotype was detected a few times. The V gene is TRBV7-8, the J gene TRBJ2-5; a weak D match, TRBD1 (7 bases). The CDR3 consists of 18 residues. From germline, CDR1 is SGHVS and CDR2 FQNEAQ. V was clipped by 5 bases and J by 5 bases, with 27 bases between them. CDR3 in DNA: TGTGCCAGCAGCCTGGGACAGACCTGGGGGGCCTCTAGGGAGACCCAGTACTTC. Its protein product is CASSLGQTWGASRETQYF.

The V call is TRBV6-6, the J call TRBJ2-5; perhaps TRBD1 as D (5 bases). Trimming cost V 6 bases and J 5 bases, with 22 bases left between them. This CDR3 comprises 16 residues. CDR1 is MNHNY, CDR2 SVGAGI, per germline (reference sequence). CDR3 coding DNA: TGTGCCAGCAGCCTCCCCCCAGGGATGAATGTGGAGACCCAGTACTTC. Translated, it gives CASSLPPGMNVETQYF.

Concerning this clonotype: Given a much more abundant clone one base away, this may be a read error. Lacking the conserved final phenylalanine or tryptophan, this CDR3 likely reflects a read error. The CDR3 loop is CSAKTIAGVHEQYL. CDR3 coding DNA: TGCAGTGCTAAAACTATAGCGGGAGTACACGAGCAGTACCTC. The chain joins TRBV20-1 to TRBJ2-7; 9 bases line up with TRBD2. Germline lookup yields CDR1 DFQATT and CDR2 SNEGSKA (reference sequence). The V gene end was trimmed by 4 bases and the J gene end by 5 bases; junction bases not matched to a gene: 9. The CDR3 is made up of 14 amino acids.

The chain employs TRBV29-1 and TRBJ1-1; no clear D. Trimming left V 2 bases short and J 1 base short, with 8 bases between. The CDR3 has 13 residues. The germline V gene encodes CDR1 SQVTM and CDR2 ANQGSEA. CDR3 loop: CSVERSENTEAFF. The CDR3 bases are TGCAGCGTTGAAAGGTCAGAGAACACTGAAGCTTTCTTT.

The chain combines TRBV12-3 or TRBV12-4 with TRBJ2-5; D is uncertain. Trimming took off 6 bases at V and 2 bases at J, with 13 bases between the two ends. The CDR3 totals 14 residues. For the CDR3, the DNA is TGTGCCAGCAGACGATACAGCGTTCAAGAGACCCAGTACTTC. Its protein is CASRRYSVQETQYF.